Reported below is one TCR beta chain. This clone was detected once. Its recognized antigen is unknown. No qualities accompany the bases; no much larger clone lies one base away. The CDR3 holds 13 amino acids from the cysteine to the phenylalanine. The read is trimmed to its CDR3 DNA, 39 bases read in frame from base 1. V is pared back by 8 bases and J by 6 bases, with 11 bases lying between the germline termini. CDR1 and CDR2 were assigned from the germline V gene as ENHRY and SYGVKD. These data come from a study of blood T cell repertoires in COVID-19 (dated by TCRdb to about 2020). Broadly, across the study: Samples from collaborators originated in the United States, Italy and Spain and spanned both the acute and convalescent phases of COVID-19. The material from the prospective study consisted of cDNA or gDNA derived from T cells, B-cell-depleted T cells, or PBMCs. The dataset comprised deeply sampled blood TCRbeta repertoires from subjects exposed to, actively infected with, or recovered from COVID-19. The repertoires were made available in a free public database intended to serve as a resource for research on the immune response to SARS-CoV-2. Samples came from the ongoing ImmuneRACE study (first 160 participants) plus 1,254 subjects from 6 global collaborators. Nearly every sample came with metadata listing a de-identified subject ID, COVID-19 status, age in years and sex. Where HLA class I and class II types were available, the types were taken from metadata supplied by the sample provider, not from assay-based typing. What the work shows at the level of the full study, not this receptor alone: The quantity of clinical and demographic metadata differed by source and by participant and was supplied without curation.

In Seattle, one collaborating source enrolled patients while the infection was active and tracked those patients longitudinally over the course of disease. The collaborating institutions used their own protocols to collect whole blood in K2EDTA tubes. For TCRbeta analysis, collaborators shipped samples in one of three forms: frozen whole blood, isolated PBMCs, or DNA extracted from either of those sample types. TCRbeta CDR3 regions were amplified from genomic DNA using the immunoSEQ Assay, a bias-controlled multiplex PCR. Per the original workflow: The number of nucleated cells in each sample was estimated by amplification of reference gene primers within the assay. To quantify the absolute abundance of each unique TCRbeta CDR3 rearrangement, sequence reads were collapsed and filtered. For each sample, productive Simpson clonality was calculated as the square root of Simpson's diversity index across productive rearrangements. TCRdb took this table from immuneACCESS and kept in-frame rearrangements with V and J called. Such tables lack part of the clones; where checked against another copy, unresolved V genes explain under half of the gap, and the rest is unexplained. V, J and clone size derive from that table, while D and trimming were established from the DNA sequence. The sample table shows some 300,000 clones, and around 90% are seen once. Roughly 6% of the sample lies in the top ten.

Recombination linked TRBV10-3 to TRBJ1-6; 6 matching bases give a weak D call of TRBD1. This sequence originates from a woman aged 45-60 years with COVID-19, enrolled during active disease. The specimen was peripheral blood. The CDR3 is CAIGQSSNSPLHF. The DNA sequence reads TGTGCCATCGGACAGAGTAGTAATTCACCCCTCCACTTT.